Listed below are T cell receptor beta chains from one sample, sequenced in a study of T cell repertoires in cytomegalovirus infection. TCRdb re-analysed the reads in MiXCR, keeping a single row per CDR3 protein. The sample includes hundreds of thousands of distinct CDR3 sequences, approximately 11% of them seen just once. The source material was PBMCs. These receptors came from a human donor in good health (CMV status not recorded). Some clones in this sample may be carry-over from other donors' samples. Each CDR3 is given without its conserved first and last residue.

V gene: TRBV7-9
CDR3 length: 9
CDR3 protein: ASTLGYEQY

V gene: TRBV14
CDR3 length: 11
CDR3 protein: ASSPTGNEKLF

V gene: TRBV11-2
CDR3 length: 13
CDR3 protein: ASSPGLAAANEQF

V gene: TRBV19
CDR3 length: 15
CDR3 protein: ASSSGGTGGGVYGYT

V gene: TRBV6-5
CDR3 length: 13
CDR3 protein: ASSRWTGGDQPQH

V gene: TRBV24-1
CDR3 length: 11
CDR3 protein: ATSDHMGETQY

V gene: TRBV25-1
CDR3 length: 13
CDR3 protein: ASSEYATGGHEQF

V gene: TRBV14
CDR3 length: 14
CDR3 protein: ASSPTGTSIQETQY

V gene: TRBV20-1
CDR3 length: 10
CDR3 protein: SARGGNSPLH

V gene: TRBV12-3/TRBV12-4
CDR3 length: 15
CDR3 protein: ASSSRRGRLVGNEQF

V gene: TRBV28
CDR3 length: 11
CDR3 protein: ATLQRELYEQY

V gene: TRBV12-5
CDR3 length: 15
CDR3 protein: ASGLVVKRHLNTEAF

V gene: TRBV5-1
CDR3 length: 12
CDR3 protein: ASSLKGQDEKLF

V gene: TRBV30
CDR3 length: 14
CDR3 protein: AWSTLTGTINNEQF

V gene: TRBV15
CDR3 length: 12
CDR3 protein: ATSRMREIGELF

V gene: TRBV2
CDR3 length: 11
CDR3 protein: ASSYAVGETQY

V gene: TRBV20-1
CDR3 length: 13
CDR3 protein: SARSGETGGAGYT

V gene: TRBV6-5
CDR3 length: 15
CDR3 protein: ASSYRAGTQRNYGYT

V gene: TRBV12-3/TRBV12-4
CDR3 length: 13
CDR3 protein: ASSPPGPDRYGYT

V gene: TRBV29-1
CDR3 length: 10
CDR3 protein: SAGILAETQY

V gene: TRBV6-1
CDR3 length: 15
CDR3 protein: ASSEVGLAGAKNIQY

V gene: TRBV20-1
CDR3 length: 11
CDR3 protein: SARGQRNTEAF